This is a list of T cell receptor beta chains from one sample in a study of blood T cell repertoires in COVID-19. Generated by immunoSEQ multiplex PCR, the TCRdb table keeps only in-frame clones and is missing some. The sample has roughly 250,000 clones, 75% to 90% seen once. Sequencing used peripheral blood. Source of these receptors: a man aged 55 to 69 who had recovered from COVID-19. CDR3s include the opening cysteine and the closing phenylalanine or tryptophan. D genes are given only for firm matches. For some rows the clone size is stated as once, few or many, or as a class when expanded; others skip it.

>TRBJ1-2|.|TRBV6-5|.
TGTGCCAGCAATCCAGCTCCGGGGGACGACTATGGCTACACCTTC
CASNPAPGDDYGYTF
>TRBJ1-2|.|TRBV28|.
TGTGCCAGCAGGCGAAACAGGGATTATGGCTACACCTTC
CASRRNRDYGYTF
>TRBJ2-1|.|TRBV18|.
TGTGCCAGCTCACCCGGGGGAGGTTCCTACAATGAGCAGTTCTTC
CASSPGGGSYNEQFF
>TRBJ1-2|.|TRBV4-2|.
TGTGCCAGCAGCCAAGAGCTTACAGGTGGCGACGGTAGGGGCTACACCTTC
CASSQELTGGDGRGYTF
>TRBJ2-5|once|TRBV6-6|.
TGTGCCAGCAGTTACCCCACGGGGAGCGAGACCCAGTACTTC
CASSYPTGSETQYF
>TRBJ2-7|.|TRBV6-5|TRBD1
TGTGCCAGCAGTTACTCGAGAGGGGGCGGGCAGTACTTC
CASSYSRGGGQYF
>TRBJ2-3|once|TRBV5-1|TRBD2
TGCGCCAGCAGCTTTGGGGGGGTTGGGACAGATACGCAGTATTTT
CASSFGGVGTDTQYF
>TRBJ1-5|.|TRBV11-2|.
TGTGCCAGCAGCTTAGCCGTGGGGGGAGGGAGCAATCAGCCCCAGCATTTT
CASSLAVGGGSNQPQHF
>TRBJ2-2|.|TRBV5-1|.
TGCGCCAGCAGCTGGCAGGGAGGCGACACCGGGGAGCTGTTTTTT
CASSWQGGDTGELFF
>TRBJ2-1|.|TRBV9|TRBD2
TGTGCCAGCAGCGCGGGGGGTTTTGAGCAGTTCTTC
CASSAGGFEQFF
>TRBJ2-7|.|TRBV12-3/TRBV12-4|.
TGTGCCAGCAGTTTAGGGCAGGGTTACGAGCAGTACTTC
CASSLGQGYEQYF
>TRBJ1-6|.|TRBV27|.
TGTGCCAGCAGCTTGGGGGCAGGGCCGAATTCACCCCTCCACTTT
CASSLGAGPNSPLHF
>TRBJ1-2|.|TRBV5-6|TRBD1
TGTGCCAGCAGCCCGGACAGGGGAGGGGGAGGCTACACCTTC
CASSPDRGGGGYTF
>TRBJ1-5|.|TRBV6-1|.
TGTGCCAGCAGTGACCGGGTGAAGCCCCAGCATTTT
CASSDRVKPQHF
>TRBJ2-7|.|TRBV4-1|.
TGCGCCAGCAGCCACCTATACGAGCAGTACTTC
CASSHLYEQYF
>TRBJ2-7|.|TRBV7-9|TRBD1
TGTGCCAGCAGCCCCGGACAGGGTGAGGGCGAGCAGTACTTC
CASSPGQGEGEQYF
>TRBJ1-4|.|TRBV5-6|TRBD1
TGTGCCAGCAGCTTCAACACAGGGGGGACTAATGAAAAACTGTTTTTT
CASSFNTGGTNEKLFF
>TRBJ2-7|.|TRBV7-8|TRBD1
TGTGCCGCCCCGACAGGGAACGAGCAGTACTTC
CAAPTGNEQYF
>TRBJ2-7|.|TRBV10-3|TRBD2
TGTGCCATCAGTAGCGGGGCCGAAGGCCACGAGCAGTACTTC
CAISSGAEGHEQYF
>TRBJ1-2|.|TRBV25-1|.
TGTGCCAGCAGATGGACGGGAGGCTACACCTTC
CASRWTGGYTF
>TRBJ2-3|.|TRBV7-9|.
TGTGCCAGCAGCCGACTCAACGGGGGGCCGAATACAGATACGCAGTATTTT
CASSRLNGGPNTDTQYF
>TRBJ1-2|.|TRBV30|.
TGTGCCTGGAGTGCAATCAGGGGAGTTGGCACCTACACCTTC
CAWSAIRGVGTYTF
>TRBJ2-1|.|TRBV7-2|TRBD2
TGTGCCAGCAGCCCAAAGGCCCAAATAGCGGGAGGTGAGCAGTTCTTC
CASSPKAQIAGGEQFF
>TRBJ1-1|once|TRBV3-1/TRBV3-2|.
TGTGCCAGCAGCTCGGTACCAGGCTCAACGAAAACAGGGTACACTGAAGCTTTCTTT
CASSSVPGSTKTGYTEAFF
>TRBJ1-2|.|TRBV5-1|.
TGCGCCAGCAGCGTCTTGCTGGGTGCGGTTGGCTACACCTTC
CASSVLLGAVGYTF
>TRBJ2-2|.|TRBV3-1/TRBV3-2|TRBD2
TGTGCCAGCAGCCAACGACCGGGGGGCGGGGAGCTGTTTTTT
CASSQRPGGGELFF
>TRBJ1-2|.|TRBV10-2|.
TGCGCCAGCAGTGAGTCTTGGACAAGCTATGGCTACACCTTC
CASSESWTSYGYTF
>TRBJ2-1|.|TRBV5-1|.
TGCGCCAGCAGCTTGGTTCCCTCCGGGGTTGGCTACAATGAGCAGTTCTTC
CASSLVPSGVGYNEQFF
>TRBJ1-3|many|TRBV4-2|.
TGTGCCAGCAGCCAAGGGACATCGATAACTGGAAACACCATATATTTT
CASSQGTSITGNTIYF
>TRBJ1-1|.|TRBV27|.
TGTGCCAGCAGTTTCGGGAGTAACACTGAAGCTTTCTTT
CASSFGSNTEAFF
>TRBJ2-5|.|TRBV3-1/TRBV3-2|.
TGTGCCAGCAGCCAAGATCGTAACCTCGGGGAGACCCAGTACTTC
CASSQDRNLGETQYF
>TRBJ2-5|.|TRBV10-2|TRBD2
TGCGCCAGCAGACCCGGGACTAGCGGGGGGGAGACCCAGTACTTC
CASRPGTSGGETQYF
>TRBJ2-7|.|TRBV5-8|TRBD1
TGTGCCAGCAGCCACCGACAGGGGGTATTGCACGAGCAGTACTTC
CASSHRQGVLHEQYF
>TRBJ2-5|.|TRBV7-7|TRBD2
TGTGCCAGCAGCTATAGCGGGGGGGCCCAAGAGACCCAGTACTTC
CASSYSGGAQETQYF
>TRBJ1-2|.|TRBV19|.
TGTGCCAGTAGTATGGGGGGGACGGAAGCTAACTATGGCTACACCTTC
CASSMGGTEANYGYTF
>TRBJ2-3|few|TRBV2|TRBD2
TGTGCCAGCAGCGGGGGGTCCGCAACAGATACGCAGTATTTT
CASSGGSATDTQYF
>TRBJ2-1|.|TRBV13|.
TGTGCCAGCAACTATCACAGGGTCAATGAGCAGTTCTTC
CASNYHRVNEQFF
>TRBJ1-2|.|TRBV30|.
TGTGCCTACGGGGTGGGCTTCTATGGCTACACCTTC
CAYGVGFYGYTF
>TRBJ1-4|.|TRBV2|TRBD1
TGTGCCAGCAGTCGGACAGGCACAACTAATGAAAAACTGTTTTTT
CASSRTGTTNEKLFF
>TRBJ1-1|.|TRBV18|.
TGTGCCAGCTCCGCGCAGGAGAACACTGAAGCTTTCTTT
CASSAQENTEAFF
>TRBJ1-4|.|TRBV13|.
TGTGCCAGCAGCTCGGCGGCCACATCGGGGGAAAAACTGTTTTTT
CASSSAATSGEKLFF
>TRBJ1-5|.|TRBV3-1/TRBV3-2|.
TGTGCCAGCAGCCAACAGTGGGCCCCAAATCAGCCCCAGCATTTT
CASSQQWAPNQPQHF
>TRBJ1-3|.|TRBV27|.
TGTGCCAGCAGGAAGGAACCGGGACAAGGAAACACCATATATTTT
CASRKEPGQGNTIYF
>TRBJ1-3|few|TRBV2|.
TGTGCCAGCAGTGAAGCGACAGGAGCTCGGTACTCTGGAAACACCATATATTTT
CASSEATGARYSGNTIYF
>TRBJ2-1|.|TRBV4-2|TRBD2
TGTGCCAGCAGCCAAGAGGCTCCGACTAGCGGGGGCCATAACAATGAGCAGTTCTTC
CASSQEAPTSGGHNNEQFF
>TRBJ2-1|.|TRBV5-6|TRBD2
TGTGCCAGCAGCTTGGTAACTAGCGGGGGCTACAATGAGCAGTTCTTC
CASSLVTSGGYNEQFF
>TRBJ1-5|.|TRBV19|.
TGTGCCAGTAGCCATGGACAGCCTAATCAGCCCCAGCATTTT
CASSHGQPNQPQHF
>TRBJ2-2|.|TRBV24-1|TRBD1
TGTGCCTCGGACAGGGTGAACACCGGGGAGCTGTTTTTT
CASDRVNTGELFF
>TRBJ1-2|.|TRBV5-1|.
TGCGCCAGCAGCGGTGTACGAGAGGTTCTAAACTATGGCTACACCTTC
CASSGVREVLNYGYTF
>TRBJ1-2|.|TRBV4-1|.
TGCGCCAGCAGCCAAGCCGGGTCTAACTATGGCTACACCTTC
CASSQAGSNYGYTF
>TRBJ1-3|.|TRBV6-5|.
TGTGCCAGCAGTTACGGACCGGGGTCTGGAAACACCATATATTTT
CASSYGPGSGNTIYF
>TRBJ2-5|.|TRBV7-6|TRBD2
TGTGCCAGCAGCTCACTAGCGGGGACAGAGACCCAGTACTTC
CASSSLAGTETQYF
>TRBJ1-1|.|TRBV7-2|TRBD1
TGTGCCAGCAGCACCCAGGGGGAGAGAACTGAAGCTTTCTTT
CASSTQGERTEAFF